These 31 T cell receptor beta chains were sequenced from one sample in a study of blood T cell repertoires in COVID-19. Repertoires were generated with immunoSEQ multiplex PCR, while TCRdb's copy carries only in-frame clones and drops some. Of over 250,000 clones in the sample, approximately 90% were seen once. Sequenced: peripheral blood. The source is a man aged 60 to 69 who had recovered from COVID-19.

This chain uses TRBV15 with TRBJ2-7; TRBD2 matches 8 bases. V shed 3 bases, J shed 0 bases, and the junction held 4 bases outside the gene matches. CDR3 length: 15 amino acids. Germline lookup yields CDR1 LNHNV and CDR2 YYDKDF (reference sequence). The chain's CDR3 is CATSRGAGGSYEQYF. DNA for the CDR3: TGTGCCACCAGCAGGGGGGCGGGGGGCTCCTACGAGCAGTACTTC.

The chain uses TRBV3-1 (or the pseudogene TRBV3-2) and TRBJ2-1, with 7 bases that match TRBD1. This CDR3 has 16 amino acids. The V gene's germline CDR1 is LGHDT and CDR2 YNNKEL (reference sequence). J gave up 0 bases and V 4 bases, and 6 bases lay outside the gene matches. DNA of the CDR3: TGTGCCAGCAGCCCTCGGACAGGTTACTCCTACAATGAGCAGTTCTTC. This sequence encodes CASSPRTGYSYNEQFF.

The chain is built from TRBV24-1 and TRBJ1-1; D possibly corresponds to TRBD1 (5 bases). Germline V lookup: CDR1 KGHDR, CDR2 SFDVKD. The length of the CDR3 is 13 residues. The V end was cut by 7 bases, the J end by 6 bases, with 14 bases between. This CDR3 reads CATREGPNAEAFF. CDR3 nucleotides: TGTGCCACCAGGGAGGGGCCAAACGCTGAAGCTTTCTTT.

V and J are TRBV5-1 and TRBJ2-3; 8 bases line up with TRBD1. Trimming removed 7 bases from V and 0 bases from J; junction bases left unmatched: 10. The CDR3 length is 16 residues. Per germline, CDR1 SGHRS and CDR2 YFSETQ. Here the CDR3 DNA reads TGCGCCAGCTACGCCCCCGACAGGGGTAGCACAGATACGCAGTATTTT. This encodes CASYAPDRGSTDTQYF. The full variable domain, with the rest looked up from reference TRBV5-1 and TRBJ2-3, is KAGVTQTPRYLIKTRGQQVTLSCSPISGHRSVSWYQQTPGQGLQFLFEYFSETQRNKGNFPGRFSGRQFSNSRSEMNVSTLELGDSALYLCASYAPDRGSTDTQYFGPGTRLTVL.

The chain couples TRBV12-3 or TRBV12-4 to TRBJ2-2; D is ambiguous. V was shortened by 5 bases and J by 4 bases, with 8 bases between the two germline ends. This CDR3 contains 13 residues. The CDR3 DNA is TGTGCCAGCAGTCTACAGACCACCGGGGAGCTGTTTTTT. Amino acid sequence: CASSLQTTGELFF.

This clone came up once. The chain employs TRBV7-9 and TRBJ2-7, with D maybe TRBD2 (7 bases). Germline V gene lookup returns CDR1 SEHNR and CDR2 FQNEAQ (reference sequence). Trimming took off 8 bases at V and 7 bases at J, with 24 bases between the two ends. The CDR3 extends over 15 amino acids. As DNA, the CDR3 is TGTGCCAGCGGCGAAGGGGGGGCCTCTGGCAGAGAGCAGTACTTC. Amino acid sequence: CASGEGGASGREQYF.

The J gene is TRBJ2-5, the V gene TRBV19; TRBD2 aligns across 15 bases. The V segment lost 6 bases and the J segment 5 bases; nucleotides outside the gene matches: 13. The CDR3 length is 18 residues. Germline CDR1 reads LNHDA; CDR2 reads SQIVND (reference sequence). The CDR3 is CASSTGTSGGFFLETQYF. For the CDR3, the DNA is TGTGCCAGTAGCACCGGGACTAGCGGGGGGTTTTTTCTGGAGACCCAGTACTTC.

The chain uses TRBV10-1 and TRBJ1-5; possible D gene TRBD1, 5 bases. V gave up 6 bases and J gave up 6 bases, with 12 bases separating them. This CDR3 is 13 amino acids long. Germline V gene lookup returns CDR1 WNHNN and CDR2 SYGVQD (reference sequence). For the CDR3, the DNA is TGCGCCAGCAGCCCAGGGATATGTCAGCCCCAGCATTTT. This translates into CASSPGICQPQHF.

The V and J genes are TRBV5-4 and TRBJ2-5, with 11 bases that match TRBD2. Per the germline V gene, CDR1 is SGHNT and CDR2 is YYREEE (reference sequence). This CDR3 has 17 residues. Unmatched junction bases numbered 15, after V lost 6 bases and J lost 5 bases. The CDR3 loop reads CASTSPLAGGLLETQYF. Written as DNA, the CDR3 is TGTGCCAGCACTTCGCCTTTAGCGGGGGGGCTGTTGGAGACCCAGTACTTC.

This clone has just one count. The chain uses TRBV19 and TRBJ2-2, with D maybe TRBD2 (7 bases). This CDR3 is 16 amino acids long. Trimming took off 7 bases at V and 0 bases at J, with 15 bases between the two ends. Germline V gene data show CDR1 as LNHDA and CDR2 as SQIVND (reference sequence). The CDR3 sequence is CASMRGRDTNTGELFF. The CDR3 coding sequence is TGTGCCAGTATGAGAGGGAGGGACACGAACACCGGGGAGCTGTTTTTT.

This rearrangement joins TRBV7-9 to TRBJ2-6; 11 bases fit TRBD1. Germline CDR1 is SEHNR and CDR2 is FQNEAQ (reference sequence). V lost 4 bases and J lost 4; bases outside the gene matches: 9. This CDR3 contains 18 residues. Written as DNA, the CDR3 is TGTGCCAGCAGCTCAAGGACAGGGGGCGCATCGGGGGCCAACGTCCTGACTTTC. Encoded protein: CASSSRTGGASGANVLTF.

The rearrangement joins TRBV29-1 to TRBJ2-2; 7 positions match TRBD1. This CDR3 comprises 12 residues. CDR1 and CDR2 (germline): SQVTM, ANQGSEA. The V segment lost 7 bases and the J segment 6 bases; nucleotides outside the gene matches: 5. The CDR3 coding sequence is TGCAGCGGGGGGACAGTGCCCGGGGAGCTGTTTTTT. Protein product: CSGGTVPGELFF.

This chain joins TRBV24-1 and TRBJ1-6; D gene ambiguous. CDR3 size: 15 residues. CDR1 is KGHDR and CDR2 is SFDVKD in the germline V gene. V lost 4 bases and J 0 bases, leaving 6 bases between the germline ends. CDR3 region: CATSENTSYNSPLHF. The CDR3 DNA follows: TGTGCCACCAGTGAAAACACCTCCTATAATTCACCCCTCCACTTT.

The rearrangement uses TRBV10-2 and TRBJ2-1, with TRBD1 identical over 7 bases. V lost 2 bases, J lost 8 bases, and 15 bases stayed unmatched. Germline lookup yields CDR1 WSHSY and CDR2 SAAADI. This CDR3 is 17 amino acids long. CDR3 DNA: TGCGCCAGCAGTGAGAGCCCTCCCCAGGGGGTCTCTTATGAGCAGTTCTTC. Its protein product is CASSESPPQGVSYEQFF.

CDR3 nucleotides: TGCGCCAGCAGCTTGGTGGACAGGGAGAACTATGGCTACACCTTC. Protein sequence: CASSLVDRENYGYTF. The V call is TRBV5-1, the J call TRBJ1-2, with 8 bases that match TRBD1. The germline V gene has CDR1 SGHRS and CDR2 YFSETQ. The CDR3 has 15 residues. V lost 0 bases, J lost 2 bases, and 3 bases stayed unmatched.

V is TRBV21-1 and J is TRBJ2-3; the table's D call, TRBD2, has no DNA check behind it. TRBV21-1 is marked as a pseudogene. This CDR3 has 19 residues. CDR3 nucleotides: TGTGCCAGCAGCCCCCCGGGACTAGCGGGGTCGAGTAGCACAGATACGCAGTATTTT. This gives the protein CASSPPGLAGSSSTDTQYF.

This chain links TRBV27 with TRBJ2-5, with 7 nucleotides matching TRBD1. The J segment lost 1 base and the V segment lost 5 bases, leaving 4 bases of the junction unmatched. The CDR3 is 14 amino acids. Germline V gene data show CDR1 as MNHEY and CDR2 as SMNVEV (reference sequence). The CDR3 loop is CASSTGAFQETQYF. Written as DNA, the CDR3 is TGTGCCAGCAGTACAGGGGCCTTCCAAGAGACCCAGTACTTC.

A single count supports this clone. The genes are TRBV28 and TRBJ1-5; tentative D call: TRBD1 (5 bases). Germline V gene lookup returns CDR1 MDHEN and CDR2 SYDVKM. The CDR3 has 16 residues. V lost 2 bases, J lost 0 bases, and 11 bases lay in between. The CDR3 bases are TGTGCCAGCAGTTTAGGGGGGATTTATAGCAATCAGCCCCAGCATTTT. It codes for CASSLGGIYSNQPQHF.

The V gene is TRBV6-5, the J gene TRBJ2-7; D is unresolved. The CDR3 contains 13 residues. Trimming removed 7 bases at V and 4 bases at J, with 14 bases between. Germline CDR1 reads MNHEY; CDR2 reads SVGAGI. CDR3 sequence reads: CASTGGARYEQYF. The CDR3 DNA follows: TGTGCCAGCACGGGTGGTGCGAGATACGAGCAGTACTTC.

The rearrangement uses TRBV6-2 or TRBV6-3 and TRBJ2-5; D is perhaps TRBD2 (5 bases). With 1 base removed from V and 5 bases from J, the gap between germline ends came to 14 bases. The germline V gene encodes CDR1 MNHEY and CDR2 SVGEGT. This CDR3 is 15 amino acids long. The CDR3 is CASSYLRPPGETQYF. The CDR3 region has the DNA TGTGCCAGCAGTTACTTACGGCCTCCGGGGGAGACCCAGTACTTC.

A word on this clone: One end of the junction does not line up with germline, which may come from a read error. The chain couples TRBV3-1 (or the pseudogene TRBV3-2) to TRBJ1-3; D is unclear. Germline values: CDR1 LGHDT, CDR2 YNNKEL (reference sequence). The CDR3 totals 13 residues. CDR3 sequence (DNA): TGTGCCAGCAGCCCGGGTCCGGGTTTGCGAATACTTTTT. Translation gives CASSPGPGLRILF.

The V and J genes are TRBV5-1 and TRBJ2-4, with TRBD2 identical over 14 bases. J was trimmed by 0 bases and V by 4 bases; bases with no gene match: 9. Germline CDR1 SGHRS, CDR2 YFSETQ. The CDR3 covers 19 residues. CDR3 in amino acids: CASSNGLAGGPLAKNIQYF. In nucleotides, the CDR3 is TGCGCCAGCAGCAATGGACTAGCGGGGGGCCCACTAGCCAAAAACATTCAGTACTTC.

The V and J genes are TRBV27 and TRBJ1-5; TRBD1 is a possible D gene (5 bases). Per germline, CDR1 MNHEY and CDR2 SMNVEV (reference sequence). V lost 3 bases to trimming and J lost 3 bases, with 6 bases between them. The CDR3 sequence is 13 residues long. The CDR3 DNA is TGTGCCAGCAGTTTCAGGGTCAATCAGCCCCAGCATTTT. It yields the protein CASSFRVNQPQHF.

The sample holds a few counts of this clone. J is TRBJ2-7 and V is TRBV5-1; 11 positions agree with TRBD1. From germline, CDR1 is SGHRS and CDR2 YFSETQ. The trim removed 6 bases at V and 4 bases at J, leaving 3 bases unmatched. This CDR3 is built from 13 residues. The CDR3 here is CASTGTGGYEQYF. Here the CDR3 DNA reads TGCGCCAGCACCGGGACAGGGGGGTACGAGCAGTACTTC.

The genes are TRBV14 and TRBJ2-1; 10 nucleotides agree with TRBD2. CDR1 is SGHDN, CDR2 FVKESK, per germline. This CDR3 has 16 residues. The trim removed 0 bases at V and 5 bases at J, leaving 4 bases unmatched. As DNA, the CDR3 is TGTGCCAGCAGCCAAGATCAGGGACTAGCGAACAATGAGCAGTTCTTC. Protein sequence: CASSQDQGLANNEQFF.

The V call is TRBV6-5, the J call TRBJ1-2, with 10 bases aligning to TRBD1. Germline CDR1 and CDR2: MNHEY and SVGAGI. V was pared by 6 bases and J by 6 bases, with 7 bases of the junction left unmatched. The CDR3 consists of 14 residues. As DNA, the CDR3 is TGTGCCAGCAGCCGACAGGGGGCCTTAAATGGCTACACCTTC. It codes for CASSRQGALNGYTF.

This chain uses TRBV4-1 with TRBJ2-7; TRBD1 matches at 7 bases. The CDR3 consists of 15 residues. CDR1 and CDR2 (germline): MGHRA, YSYEKL. J lost 3 bases, V lost 4 bases, and 9 bases had no gene match. The CDR3 DNA sequence: TGCGCCAGCAGCCTTCGACCGGGACAGAACTACGAGCAGTACTTC. It encodes CASSLRPGQNYEQYF.

As DNA, the CDR3 is TGCGCCAGCAGCTTGAATATACAGAACTACGAGCAGTACTTC. Its translation: CASSLNIQNYEQYF. The chain is built from TRBV5-1 and TRBJ2-7, with D hard to call. Germline CDR1 and CDR2: SGHRS and YFSETQ. Trimming left V 1 base short and J 3 bases short, with 11 bases between. The CDR3 extends over 14 amino acids.

The chain links TRBV25-1 to TRBJ2-2; the D gene is possibly TRBD1 (6 bases). Looked up from germline, CDR1 is MGHDK and CDR2 is SYGVNS. The germline V and J ends were trimmed by 6 bases and 4 bases, with 12 bases remaining between them. This CDR3 comprises 14 residues. Here the CDR3 reads CASRTGLPTGELFF. CDR3 sequence (DNA): TGTGCCAGCAGGACAGGTTTACCCACCGGGGAGCTGTTTTTT. Combining the CDR3 with reference TRBV25-1 and TRBJ2-2 gives the whole variable domain EADIYQTPRYLVIGTGKKITLECSQTMGHDKMYWYQQDPGMELHLIHYSYGVNSTEKGDLSSESTVSRIRTEHFPLTLESARPSHTSQYLCASRTGLPTGELFFGEGSRLTVL.

V is TRBV9 and J is TRBJ2-5; TRBD2 matches 14 bases. There are 17 residues in the CDR3. Germline-derived CDR1 and CDR2 are SGDLS and YYNGEE. V lost 4 bases to trimming and J lost 1 base; unmatched junction nucleotides: 6. The CDR3 DNA reads as TGTGCCAGCAGCCCGGGGACTAGCGGGGGCACCCAAGAGACCCAGTACTTC. Translated: CASSPGTSGGTQETQYF.

V and J are TRBV19 and TRBJ2-2, with TRBD1 matching 9 bases. This CDR3 spans 16 amino acids. V lost 10 bases and J lost 5; bases outside the gene matches: 14. The germline V gene has CDR1 LNHDA and CDR2 SQIVND (reference sequence). In DNA form, the CDR3 reads TGTGCCACCTTCTGGGCGGACAGGGGAGGAACCGGGGAGCTGTTTTTT. Its protein product is CATFWADRGGTGELFF.